This entry lists 2 T cell receptor beta chains sequenced from one sample in a study of T cells in Graves' hyperthyroidism and ophthalmopathy. Amplification of TCR beta CDR3 regions used RNA as the template. HTBI primers were employed in a first-round RT-PCR of the TCR CDR3. TCRdb re-analysed the multiplex PCR reads in MiXCR, keeping a single row per CDR3 protein. The sample lists about 500,000 distinct CDR3 sequences, 46% occurring once. The specimen was peripheral blood or thyroid tissue (not recorded which). These receptor sequences come from an adult woman with Graves' disease, either hyperthyroidism or ophthalmopathy (not recorded which).

This clonotype was recorded many times. The rearrangement uses TRBV11-2 and TRBJ2-2; 8 bases are a match to TRBD1. Germline CDR1 SGHAT, CDR2 FQNNGV. The CDR3 runs to 14 residues. The ends lost 2 bases at V and 7 bases at J; junction bases unmatched: 3. The CDR3 DNA reads TGTGCCAGCAGCTTACAGGGGGCTGGCGGGGAGCTGTTTTTT. This sequence encodes CASSLQGAGGELFF.

The chain joins TRBV27 to TRBJ1-2; 12 bases agree with TRBD1. This CDR3 spans 14 amino acids. The V gene end was trimmed by 4 bases and the J gene end by 13 bases; junction bases not matched to a gene: 10. Looked up from germline, CDR1 is MNHEY and CDR2 is SMNVEV (reference sequence). The CDR3 DNA sequence: TGTGCCAGCAGTTCATATCCGGGACAGGGGGCGAGCACCTTC. Encoded protein: CASSSYPGQGASTF.